These 16 T cell receptor beta chains originate from one sample sequenced in a study of cytotoxic CD8 clonotypes in ibrutinib-treated CLL. Sequenced by immunoSEQ multiplex PCR; TCRdb stores in-frame clones only, minus some. Of 100,000 to 150,000 clones in the sample, 80% to 90% were seen once. Specimen: PBMCs, collected after 24 months of ibrutinib treatment. The receptors were sampled from a human donor with chronic lymphocytic leukemia.

CDR3 sequence: CASRGTDTQYF. DNA for the CDR3: TGTGCCAGCAGGGGAACAGATACGCAGTATTTT. The chain links TRBV7-9 to TRBJ2-3; no firm D call. CDR1 and CDR2 from the germline V gene are SEHNR and FQNEAQ (reference sequence). V lost 6 bases, J lost 3 bases, and 4 bases lay in between. This CDR3 is built from 11 residues. The whole variable domain, filled in from reference TRBV7-9 and TRBJ2-3, reads DTGVSQNPRHKITKRGQNVTFRCDPISEHNRLYWYRQTLGQGPEFLTYFQNEAQLEKSRLLSDRFSAERPKGSFSTLEIQRTEQGDSAMYLCASRGTDTQYFGPGTRLTVL.

This clone was observed once. This chain connects TRBV19 to TRBJ2-1; 8 nucleotides line up with TRBD2. Germline V gene sequence: CDR1 LNHDA, CDR2 SQIVND (reference sequence). CDR3 length: 17 amino acids. Unmatched junction bases numbered 16, after V lost 3 bases and J lost 9 bases. CDR3 loop: CASSIAAGTSRKSEQFF. In DNA, the CDR3 is TGTGCCAGTAGTATCGCTGCCGGGACTAGTAGAAAAAGTGAGCAGTTCTTC.

The chain couples TRBV4-3 to TRBJ1-5, with unresolved D. Germline V gene data show CDR1 as LGHNA and CDR2 as YSLEER. Between the trimmed V and J ends, which lost 0 bases and 2 bases, there was a span of 11 bases. The CDR3 extends over 16 amino acids. The CDR3 nucleotides are TGCGCCAGCAGCCAAGACGCGGGGAAGGGCAATCAGCCCCAGCATTTT. This sequence encodes CASSQDAGKGNQPQHF.

The chain combines TRBV7-2 with TRBJ2-1; no clear D gene. The germline V and J ends were trimmed by 3 bases and 10 bases, with 16 bases remaining between them. The CDR3 extends over 14 amino acids. Germline V lookup: CDR1 SGHTA, CDR2 FQGNSA. The DNA of the CDR3 is TGTGCCAGCAGCTTTTATGGTCCGCAGGAGGAGCAGTTCTTC. Its translation is CASSFYGPQEEQFF.

V usage is TRBV7-2 and J usage is TRBJ2-1; TRBD2 matches at 12 bases. The ends lost 5 bases at V and 5 bases at J; junction bases unmatched: 4. This CDR3 region has 15 residues. The V gene's germline CDR1 is SGHTA and CDR2 FQGNSA. The CDR3 nucleotides read TGTGCCAGCAGCCCCCGGACTAGCGGGAACAATGAGCAGTTCTTC. Translated: CASSPRTSGNNEQFF. Full variable domain (outside the CDR3, taken from reference TRBV7-2 and TRBJ2-1): GAGVSQSPSNKVTEKGKDVELRCDPISGHTALYWYRQSLGQGLEFLIYFQGNSAPDKSGLPSDRFSAERTGGSVSTLTIQRTQQEDSAVYLCASSPRTSGNNEQFFGPGTRLTVL.

The chain employs TRBV5-5 and TRBJ2-7; 7 bases are shared with TRBD2. In germline, CDR1 is SGHKS, CDR2 YYEKEE (reference sequence). V lost 1 base to trimming and J lost 4 bases; unmatched junction nucleotides: 5. The CDR3 contains 14 residues. CDR3 coding DNA: TGTGCCAGCAGCTTGAGATGGCGGGAGTACGAGCAGTACTTC. It encodes CASSLRWREYEQYF. The full variable domain, in which reference TRBV5-5 and TRBJ2-7 provide the parts outside the CDR3, is DAGVTQSPTHLIKTRGQQVTLRCSPISGHKSVSWYQQVLGQGPQFIFQYYEKEERGRGNFPDRFSARQFPNYSSELNVNALLLGDSALYLCASSLRWREYEQYFGPGTRLTVT.

This clone occurred once. The chain links TRBV4-2 to TRBJ2-3; 8 nucleotides align to TRBD2. The germline gives CDR1 LGHNA, CDR2 YNFKEQ. Trimming took 4 bases from V and 5 from J; bases not matched to a gene: 5. The CDR3 has 14 amino acids. The CDR3 loop is CASSPGGAGDTQYF. The CDR3, as DNA: TGTGCCAGCAGCCCCGGGGGGGCCGGAGATACGCAGTATTTT.

The CDR3 DNA reads as TGTGCCAGCAGTCTCGACAGAAACTATGGCTACACCTTC. Its protein product is CASSLDRNYGYTF. The chain carries TRBV6-5 and TRBJ1-2, with D possibly matching TRBD1 (5 bases). The CDR3 sequence is 13 residues long. The V gene lost 5 bases and the J gene lost 2 bases, with 9 bases spanning the gap. Germline CDR1 and CDR2: MNHEY and SVGAGI.

This clone was counted a few times. The chain links TRBV5-6 to TRBJ2-7; 7 bases are shared with TRBD2. J lost 2 bases, V lost 2 bases, and 7 bases had no gene match. The CDR3 is 15 residues long. CDR1 SGHDT and CDR2 YYEEEE come from the germline V gene. CDR3 sequence reads: CASSLTAGTPYEQYF. CDR3 DNA sequence: TGTGCCAGCAGCTTAACAGCGGGGACTCCCTACGAGCAGTACTTC. Combining the CDR3 with reference TRBV5-6 and TRBJ2-7 gives the whole variable domain DAGVTQSPTHLIKTRGQQVTLRCSPKSGHDTVSWYQQALGQGPQFIFQYYEEEERQRGNFPDRFSGHQFPNYSSELNVNALLLGDSALYLCASSLTAGTPYEQYFGPGTRLTVT.

V is TRBV28 and J is TRBJ1-2; D might be TRBD1 (5 bases). This CDR3 contains 13 residues. V gave up 6 bases and J gave up 5 bases, with 13 bases separating them. From germline, CDR1 is MDHEN and CDR2 SYDVKM. The CDR3 protein is CASRGQGVYGYTF. The CDR3 coding sequence is TGTGCCAGCAGAGGTCAGGGAGTATATGGCTACACCTTC.

The chain couples TRBV7-2 to TRBJ2-7; 9 bases align to TRBD1. Germline lookup yields CDR1 SGHTA and CDR2 FQGNSA. V dropped 2 bases and J dropped 4; count of bases not matched to a gene: 6. The CDR3 covers 15 residues. The CDR3 region has the DNA TGTGCCAGCAGCTTAAATCCGGACAGGGGATACGAGCAGTACTTC. Translating gives CASSLNPDRGYEQYF.

The genes are TRBV5-5 and TRBJ2-1; no clear D. Germline CDR1 reads SGHKS; CDR2 reads YYEKEE (reference sequence). Between the trimmed V and J ends, which lost 1 base and 6 bases, there was a span of 2 bases. The CDR3 runs to 11 residues. CDR3 protein: CASSLSNEQFF. The CDR3 DNA reads as TGTGCCAGCAGCTTGAGCAATGAGCAGTTCTTC.

This clone showed up just a few times. One end of the junction is discordant with germline, which a read error may explain. The chain employs TRBV2 and TRBJ2-5; 11 bases align to TRBD2. Germline V lookup: CDR1 SNHLY, CDR2 FYNNEI. CDR3 length equals 15 residues. The CDR3 reads CASSEVPLSGGAPNF. The DNA of the CDR3 is TGTGCCAGCAGTGAAGTGCCCCTTAGCGGGGGGGCTCCGAACTTC.

The chain has TRBV5-6 and TRBJ2-7; D could derive from TRBD1 or TRBD2 (5 bases each). With 4 bases removed from V and 5 bases from J, the gap between germline ends came to 22 bases. This CDR3 is 16 amino acids long. Germline-derived CDR1 and CDR2 are SGHDT and YYEEEE. The CDR3 bases are TGTGCCAGCAGCCGACGAATCGGTGGGGGATCTAACGAGCAGTACTTC. The encoded protein is CASSRRIGGGSNEQYF. Full variable domain (outside the CDR3, taken from reference TRBV5-6 and TRBJ2-7): DAGVTQSPTHLIKTRGQQVTLRCSPKSGHDTVSWYQQALGQGPQFIFQYYEEEERQRGNFPDRFSGHQFPNYSSELNVNALLLGDSALYLCASSRRIGGGSNEQYFGPGTRLTVT.

This clone has just a few counts. The V and J genes are TRBV7-8 and TRBJ2-3; 7 bases line up with TRBD2. This CDR3 is 15 amino acids long. Trimming took 5 bases from V and 4 from J; bases not matched to a gene: 9. Germline V lookup: CDR1 SGHVS, CDR2 FQNEAQ. The CDR3 reads CASSVPWGGADTQYF. DNA for the CDR3: TGTGCCAGCAGCGTCCCTTGGGGGGGGGCAGATACGCAGTATTTT. The whole variable domain, filled in from reference TRBV7-8 and TRBJ2-3, reads GAGVSQSPRYKVAKRGQDVALRCDPISGHVSLFWYQQALGQGPEFLTYFQNEAQLDKSGLPSDRFFAERPEGSVSTLKIQRTQQEDSAVYLCASSVPWGGADTQYFGPGTRLTVL.

The CDR3 DNA reads TGTGCCAGCCGACAGGGCGGCACTGAAGCTTTCTTT. It yields the protein CASRQGGTEAFF. The V and J genes are TRBV10-3 and TRBJ1-1; TRBD1 matches 7 bases. Unmatched junction bases numbered 6, after V lost 10 bases and J lost 4 bases. The germline CDR1 and CDR2 sequences are ENHRY and SYGVKD. The CDR3 covers 12 residues.